Listed below are T cell receptor beta chains from one sample, sequenced in a study of T cells in Graves' hyperthyroidism and ophthalmopathy. TCRdb analysed the multiplex PCR reads with MiXCR anew, one entry per CDR3 protein. Of under 450,000 distinct CDR3 sequences in the sample, 15% to 18% were seen once. Sequenced: blood. These receptors were collected from a woman younger than 35 with Graves' hyperthyroidism. The conserved cysteine and the conserved F or W are not part of the CDR3 here. Each record gives: J gene, V gene, CDR3 protein.

TRBJ1-6 TRBV28 ASSYGMRSPLH
TRBJ2-2 TRBV19 ASIPGGNTGELF
TRBJ2-5 TRBV20-1 SASGPLQETQY
TRBJ2-1 TRBV7-2 ASSPGTASYIEQF
TRBJ2-5 TRBV6-1 ASSHGRGDETQY
TRBJ2-3 TRBV12-3/TRBV12-4 ASSLELGTSTDTQY
TRBJ2-1 TRBV28 ASAPRDNEQF
TRBJ1-1 TRBV20-1 SASPATGSHTEAF
TRBJ1-5 TRBV7-9 ASSLGGTVNQPQH
TRBJ2-6 TRBV19 ASTSGISGANVLT
TRBJ2-1 TRBV12-3/TRBV12-4 ASSQRGLAADNEQF
TRBJ2-2 TRBV27 ASSAGPGTGELF